The 30 T cell receptor beta chains presented below share a single source sample, sequenced in a study of cytomegalovirus exposure and HLA in healthy donors. The PCR contained 60 Vbeta and 13 Jbeta primers. Sequenced by immunoSEQ multiplex PCR; TCRdb stores in-frame clones only, minus some. The table lists 90,000 to 100,000 clones, roughly 9.4% of them singletons, with approximately 5.1% in the top ten. The source material was PBMCs. The receptors here all came from a man aged 45-65 years in good health and CMV-seropositive.

The gene calls are TRBV11-2 and TRBJ2-5; the match to TRBD2 covers 8 bases. The germline CDR1 and CDR2 sequences are SGHAT and FQNNGV. The CDR3 extends over 18 amino acids. V dropped 0 bases and J dropped 2; count of bases not matched to a gene: 11. The CDR3 loop reads CASSLERSAGGLQETQYF. The CDR3, as DNA: TGTGCCAGCAGCTTAGAGAGATCGGCGGGAGGTCTGCAAGAGACCCAGTACTTC.

This clone was counted only a few times. This sequence joins TRBV28 and TRBJ2-2; D might be TRBD2 (5 bases). Germline V gene lookup returns CDR1 MDHEN and CDR2 SYDVKM. This CDR3 has 18 amino acids. Trimming removed 1 base from V and 0 bases from J, with 15 bases in between. The CDR3 nucleotides read TGTGCCAGCAGTTTATTGAACCTAGCCGGCACGAACACCGGGGAGCTGTTTTTT. This gives the protein CASSLLNLAGTNTGELFF.

This clone has more than one count but fewer than ten. This chain uses TRBV28 with TRBJ1-6; D call uncertain. V dropped 6 bases and J dropped 4 bases, with 7 bases sitting between them. The CDR3 covers 13 residues. Germline V gene lookup returns CDR1 MDHEN and CDR2 SYDVKM. In DNA form, the CDR3 reads TGTGCCAGCAGGGCCCTGTATAATTCACCCCTCCACTTT. It specifies CASRALYNSPLHF.

The chain is built from TRBV5-6 and TRBJ2-7; 7 bases line up with TRBD2. Germline lookup yields CDR1 SGHDT and CDR2 YYEEEE. The length of the CDR3 is 15 residues. Trimming at V came to 1 base and at J to 2 bases, leaving 6 bases not matched to a gene. In nucleotides, the CDR3 is TGTGCCAGCAGCTTGTCGGCTAGCGGCCCCTACGAGCAGTACTTC. Translated, it gives CASSLSASGPYEQYF.

This clone was detected a few times. This is likely a read error, given that the CDR3 carries no conserved phenylalanine or tryptophan at its end. The chain joins TRBV6-6 to TRBJ1-6, with 7 nucleotides matching TRBD1. In germline, CDR1 is MNHNY, CDR2 SVGAGI (reference sequence). The CDR3 extends over 16 amino acids. The V gene end was trimmed by 5 bases and the J gene end by 7 bases; junction bases not matched to a gene: 11. The CDR3 loop reads CASSADRARGNSPLHL. CDR3 nucleotide sequence: TGTGCCAGCAGTGCCGACAGGGCCAGGGGGAATTCACCCCTCCACCTT.

This clone was counted at least ten times. The chain combines TRBV2 with TRBJ2-1, with 9 bases lining up with TRBD2. Germline V gene data show CDR1 as SNHLY and CDR2 as FYNNEI. J gave up 8 bases and V 4 bases, and 9 bases lay outside the gene matches. The length of the CDR3 is 15 residues. The CDR3 reads CASSALAGGVDEQFF. In DNA, the CDR3 is TGTGCCAGCAGTGCATTGGCGGGAGGGGTAGATGAGCAGTTCTTC.

This clone was seen only a few times. V usage is TRBV28 and J usage is TRBJ2-5; D perhaps matches TRBD2 (7 bases). The CDR3 is 16 residues long. Germline V CDR1 and CDR2: MDHEN, SYDVKM. Trimming stripped 3 bases from V and 4 bases from J, with 18 bases between. The CDR3 DNA sequence: TGTGCCAGCAGTTTTGGGAGGGGGGTTAGGGGAGAGACCCAGTACTTC. Its protein product is CASSFGRGVRGETQYF.

The table lists this clone with a few counts. V usage is TRBV10-3 and J usage is TRBJ1-2, with a weak D call TRBD1 (6 bases). Germline CDR1 ENHRY, CDR2 SYGVKD. The CDR3 totals 16 residues. With 4 bases removed from V and 1 base from J, the gap between germline ends came to 16 bases. The CDR3: CAISGVGQNNNYGYTF. Written as DNA, the CDR3 is TGTGCCATCAGTGGCGTAGGACAGAATAATAACTATGGCTACACCTTC.

This clone was found a few times. This chain joins TRBV4-1 and TRBJ2-5; 8 positions agree with TRBD2. The germline V gene has CDR1 MGHRA and CDR2 YSYEKL. CDR3 length equals 17 residues. V trimming: 0 bases; J trimming: 4 bases; junction bases outside the gene matches: 10. CDR3 sequence reads: CASSQDWPAGVAETQYF. The CDR3 bases are TGCGCCAGCAGCCAAGATTGGCCAGCGGGAGTAGCAGAGACCCAGTACTTC.

This clone occurred many times. The rearrangement uses TRBV6-5 and TRBJ1-2; TRBD1 matches at 9 bases. V lost 6 bases, J lost 7 bases, and 9 bases stayed unmatched. The CDR3 spans 14 residues. Germline CDR1 MNHEY, CDR2 SVGAGI. DNA of the CDR3: TGTGCCAGCAGATCCTCGGGACAGGGCGCTGGCTACACCTTC. Amino acid sequence: CASRSSGQGAGYTF.

The chain carries TRBV9 and TRBJ2-5, with TRBD2 matching 16 bases. The CDR3 contains 17 residues. The germline gives CDR1 SGDLS, CDR2 YYNGEE. The junction had 7 bases not matched to a gene; V was cut back by 4 bases and J by 4 bases. The CDR3 region is CASSKGLAGGGRETQYF. CDR3 DNA: TGTGCCAGCAGCAAGGGACTAGCGGGAGGGGGGAGAGAGACCCAGTACTTC. The complete variable domain, with remaining parts taken from reference TRBV9 and TRBJ2-5, reads DSGVTQTPKHLITATGQRVTLRCSPRSGDLSVYWYQQSLDQGLQFLIQYYNGEERAKGNILERFSAQQFPDLHSELNLSSLELGDSALYFCASSKGLAGGGRETQYFGPGTRLLVL.

The chain joins TRBV5-1 to TRBJ1-6; D is unclear. Trimming pared 0 bases from V and 2 bases from J, leaving 12 bases between. Germline V gives CDR1 SGHRS, CDR2 YFSETQ. The CDR3 has 17 residues. The CDR3 DNA reads as TGCGCCAGCAGCTTGGGGGGAGCTACTCCCTATAATTCACCCCTCCACTTT. The encoded protein is CASSLGGATPYNSPLHF.

This clone was found a few times. V gene TRBV28 combines with J gene TRBJ1-5; 7 bases line up with TRBD1. The germline gives CDR1 MDHEN, CDR2 SYDVKM. The CDR3 contains 15 residues. Germline trimming cut 3 bases from V and 4 bases from J; bases unmatched to any gene: 6. The CDR3 DNA reads TGTGCCAGCAGTTTTCGGGACAGCCTGAATCAGCCCCAGCATTTT. Translated: CASSFRDSLNQPQHF.

This clone was observed a few times. The chain links TRBV18 to TRBJ2-1, with TRBD2 identical over 7 bases. The CDR3 length is 15 residues. J lost 0 bases, V lost 5 bases, and 4 bases had no gene match. CDR1 and CDR2 (germline): KGHSH, LQKENI. CDR3 nucleotides: TGTGCCAGCTCAGGACTAGAGAGCTCCTACAATGAGCAGTTCTTC. Residues: CASSGLESSYNEQFF.

The chain has TRBV6-6 and TRBJ1-1, with 7 bases identical to TRBD1. The CDR3 spans 14 residues. The V gene end was trimmed by 5 bases and the J gene end by 5 bases; junction bases not matched to a gene: 8. Germline V gene data show CDR1 as MNHNY and CDR2 as SVGAGI (reference sequence). The CDR3 loop reads CASSLLQGVTEAFF. In DNA form, the CDR3 reads TGTGCCAGCAGTCTTCTGCAGGGGGTTACTGAAGCTTTCTTT.

Only a few counts were recorded for this clone. The rearrangement joins TRBV30 to TRBJ2-7; D might be TRBD2 (7 bases). Per the germline V gene, CDR1 is GTSNPN and CDR2 is SVGIG (reference sequence). The CDR3 is made up of 14 amino acids. V was pared by 0 bases and J by 1 base, with 10 bases between. This chain's CDR3 is CAWSVQGGSYEQYF. The CDR3, as DNA: TGTGCCTGGAGTGTACAGGGAGGGTCCTACGAGCAGTACTTC.

CDR3 protein: CASSLAGGTDTQYF. DNA for the CDR3: TGTGCCAGCAGCTTGGCGGGAGGTACAGATACGCAGTATTTT. The genes are TRBV11-3 and TRBJ2-3; TRBD2 matches 8 bases. This CDR3 is built from 14 residues. V was pared by 3 bases and J by 3 bases, with 2 bases of the junction left unmatched. The germline V gene has CDR1 SGHNT and CDR2 YENEEA.

Of note for this clone: A junction boundary mismatches the germline segment, possibly from a read error. The chain uses TRBV4-3 and TRBJ2-7; no reliable D call. The CDR3 runs to 14 residues. Germline CDR1 is LGHNA and CDR2 is YSLEER. As DNA, the CDR3 is TGCGCCAGCAGACAAGATGTCAGAAAATACGAGCAGTACTTC. Translated: CASRQDVRKYEQYF.

There are a few counts of this clone. V is TRBV28 and J is TRBJ1-5; 9 positions agree with TRBD1. The CDR3 totals 19 residues. Germline CDR1 reads MDHEN; CDR2 reads SYDVKM. V lost 5 bases to trimming and J lost 2 bases; unmatched junction nucleotides: 16. CDR3 bases: TGTGCCAGCAGTCAGTACCTCGGGACAGGGAAATTGGGCAATCAGCCCCAGCATTTT. Residues: CASSQYLGTGKLGNQPQHF.

This clone showed up just a few times. J is TRBJ1-4 and V is TRBV28; 7 bases fit TRBD1. This CDR3 is 14 amino acids long. The V and J ends lost 6 bases and 4 bases, in that order; junction bases with no gene match: 5. CDR1 MDHEN and CDR2 SYDVKM come from the germline V gene. CDR3 residues: CASSGTAINEKLFF. The CDR3, as DNA: TGTGCCAGCAGCGGGACAGCAATTAATGAAAAACTGTTTTTT.

In this sample, this clone turned up many times. V is TRBV6-1 and J is TRBJ1-5; D is ambiguous. Germline assignment: CDR1 MNHNS and CDR2 SASEGT. V lost 1 base to trimming and J lost 3 bases, with 7 bases between them. This CDR3 comprises 14 residues. This CDR3 reads CASSEGGHNQPQHF. CDR3 in DNA: TGTGCCAGCAGTGAAGGAGGGCACAATCAGCCCCAGCATTTT.

The chain links TRBV27 to TRBJ2-7; D might be TRBD1 (5 bases). Germline CDR1 is MNHEY and CDR2 is SMNVEV (reference sequence). The CDR3 contains 14 residues. Trimming cost V 3 bases and J 6 bases, with 15 bases left between them. Here the CDR3 DNA reads TGTGCCAGCAGTTTCAGCGAGAGTAGGGGCGAGCAGTACTTC. The encoded protein is CASSFSESRGEQYF.

This clone was picked up many times. The J gene is TRBJ2-1, the V gene TRBV7-9; TRBD1 agrees at 12 bases. The V gene end was trimmed by 5 bases and the J gene end by 8 bases; junction bases not matched to a gene: 10. Germline CDR1 reads SEHNR; CDR2 reads FQNEAQ (reference sequence). The CDR3 totals 16 residues. CDR3 sequence: CASSTLRDRGRDEQFF. As DNA, the CDR3 is TGTGCCAGCAGCACGCTCCGGGACAGGGGGCGGGATGAGCAGTTCTTC. Full variable domain (outside the CDR3, taken from reference TRBV7-9 and TRBJ2-1): DTGVSQNPRHKITKRGQNVTFRCDPISEHNRLYWYRQTLGQGPEFLTYFQNEAQLEKSRLLSDRFSAERPKGSFSTLEIQRTEQGDSAMYLCASSTLRDRGRDEQFFGPGTRLTVL.

This chain links TRBV6-1 with TRBJ1-5; the match to TRBD1 covers 9 bases. J was trimmed by 5 bases and V by 3 bases; bases with no gene match: 8. From germline, CDR1 is MNHNS and CDR2 SASEGT. The CDR3 is made up of 16 amino acids. CDR3 amino acids: CASSDPGQGNHQPQHF. For the CDR3, the DNA is TGTGCCAGCAGTGACCCGGGACAGGGTAACCATCAGCCCCAGCATTTT.

The table lists this clone with a few counts. The J gene is TRBJ2-1, the V gene TRBV12-5, with D maybe TRBD1 (5 bases). V lost 0 bases and J lost 4, with 19 bases in between. From germline, CDR1 is LGHNT and CDR2 FRNRAP. This CDR3 is built from 18 residues. The CDR3 is CASGLVGVGKSEYNEQFF. The CDR3 DNA reads as TGTGCTAGTGGTTTGGTAGGGGTGGGTAAGTCCGAATACAATGAGCAGTTCTTC.

This clone was observed a few times. J is TRBJ2-5 and V is TRBV11-1; maybe TRBD1 (6 bases). V lost 3 bases and J 2 bases, leaving 10 bases between the germline ends. This CDR3 is 14 amino acids long. Germline lookup yields CDR1 SGHAT and CDR2 FQDESV (reference sequence). This CDR3 reads CASSFRDKQETQYF. DNA for the CDR3: TGTGCCAGCAGCTTCCGGGACAAACAAGAGACCCAGTACTTC.

The V call is TRBV10-3, the J call TRBJ2-5; D perhaps matches TRBD2 (6 bases). The CDR3 extends over 14 amino acids. Germline CDR1 is ENHRY and CDR2 is SYGVKD. Trimming shortened V by 10 bases and J by 3 bases, and 18 bases separated the two germline ends. CDR3 sequence reads: CANPLSGGKETQYF. As DNA, the CDR3 is TGTGCCAACCCACTTAGCGGAGGTAAAGAGACCCAGTACTTC.

A few counts support this clone. The chain combines TRBV5-6 with TRBJ1-2; D may be TRBD1 (6 bases). The CDR3 sequence is 13 residues long. Looked up from germline, CDR1 is SGHDT and CDR2 is YYEEEE. V lost 5 bases to trimming and J lost 10 bases, with 18 bases between them. For the CDR3, the DNA is TGTGCCAGCAGACAGGGAAGAAGTAGTCTCTACACCTTC. Translating gives CASRQGRSSLYTF.

The genes are TRBV7-9 and TRBJ1-1; D ambiguous. The CDR3 consists of 15 residues. With 0 bases removed from V and 0 bases from J, the gap between germline ends came to 8 bases. The V gene's germline CDR1 is SEHNR and CDR2 FQNEAQ (reference sequence). The CDR3 DNA sequence: TGTGCCAGCAGCTTAGCATTCGGTATGAACACTGAAGCTTTCTTT. This gives the protein CASSLAFGMNTEAFF. Variable domain in full (rest from reference TRBV7-9 and TRBJ1-1): DTGVSQNPRHKITKRGQNVTFRCDPISEHNRLYWYRQTLGQGPEFLTYFQNEAQLEKSRLLSDRFSAERPKGSFSTLEIQRTEQGDSAMYLCASSLAFGMNTEAFFGQGTRLTVV.

The rearrangement joins TRBV27 to TRBJ2-3; D remains unclear. The CDR3 extends over 14 amino acids. Germline V gives CDR1 MNHEY, CDR2 SMNVEV (reference sequence). V was cut by 1 base and J by 0 bases, with 5 bases left in between. CDR3 protein: CASSLFGSTDTQYF. In DNA form, the CDR3 reads TGTGCCAGCAGTTTATTTGGCAGCACAGATACGCAGTATTTT.